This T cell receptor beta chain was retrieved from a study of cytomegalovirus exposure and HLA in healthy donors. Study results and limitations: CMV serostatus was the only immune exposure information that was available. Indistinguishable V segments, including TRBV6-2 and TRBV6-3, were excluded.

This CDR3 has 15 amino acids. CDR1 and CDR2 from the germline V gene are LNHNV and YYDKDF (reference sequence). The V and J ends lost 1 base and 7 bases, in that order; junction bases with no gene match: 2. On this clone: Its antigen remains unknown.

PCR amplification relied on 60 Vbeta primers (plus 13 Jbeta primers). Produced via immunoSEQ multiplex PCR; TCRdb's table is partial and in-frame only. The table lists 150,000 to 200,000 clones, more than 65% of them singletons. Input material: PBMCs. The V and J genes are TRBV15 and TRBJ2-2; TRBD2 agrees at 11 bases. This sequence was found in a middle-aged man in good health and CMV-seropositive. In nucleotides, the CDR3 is TGTGCCACCAGCAGAGGGACTAGCGGGCACGGGGAGCTGTTTTTT. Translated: CATSRGTSGHGELFF.